One and the same sample provided the 18 T cell receptor beta chains below, sequenced in a study of blood T cell repertoires in COVID-19. The method was immunoSEQ multiplex PCR; TCRdb's version includes in-frame clones alone and lacks a portion of them. This table holds under 200,000 clones, about 89% found once. Sequencing was done on a sample of peripheral blood. The receptors here all came from a man aged 70-80 years with acute or convalescent COVID-19.

The chain has TRBV6-1 and TRBJ1-6; 7 positions match TRBD1. The V gene end was trimmed by 2 bases and the J gene end by 7 bases; junction bases not matched to a gene: 8. Germline CDR1 reads MNHNS; CDR2 reads SASEGT. This CDR3 comprises 16 residues. CDR3 amino acids: CASSESRQGLNSPLHF. DNA for the CDR3: TGTGCCAGCAGTGAATCGAGACAGGGCTTAAATTCACCCCTCCACTTT.

The CDR3 sequence: CASSLFWSGGEQFF. The CDR3 DNA is TGTGCCAGCAGCTTATTCTGGTCGGGGGGAGAGCAGTTCTTC. This rearrangement joins TRBV5-6 to TRBJ2-1, with 7 positions matching TRBD2. Germline V gives CDR1 SGHDT, CDR2 YYEEEE. V dropped 2 bases and J dropped 10; count of bases not matched to a gene: 9. This CDR3 region has 14 residues.

The J gene is TRBJ1-4, the V gene TRBV7-2; no clear D. Trimming took 2 bases from V and 8 from J, leaving 15 bases between them. Germline lookup yields CDR1 SGHTA and CDR2 FQGNSA. This CDR3 is built from 15 residues. The CDR3 DNA reads as TGTGCCAGCAGCTTAATGGGAGCGTCAGACGAAAAACTGTTTTTT. Protein sequence: CASSLMGASDEKLFF.

V is TRBV27 and J is TRBJ1-1; TRBD1 aligns across 11 bases. V trimming: 3 bases; J trimming: 4 bases; junction bases outside the gene matches: 1. CDR1 MNHEY and CDR2 SMNVEV come from the germline V gene (reference sequence). The CDR3 is 14 amino acids. The CDR3 bases are TGTGCCAGCAGTTTCGGGACAGGGGGCACTGAAGCTTTCTTT. The encoded protein is CASSFGTGGTEAFF.

This sequence joins TRBV7-2 and TRBJ2-1, with 9 bases identical to TRBD2. Unmatched junction bases numbered 4, after V lost 1 base and J lost 9 bases. The CDR3 is made up of 14 amino acids. Germline loops: CDR1 SGHTA, CDR2 FQGNSA. The CDR3 region is CASSLGSGGGEQFF. The CDR3, as DNA: TGTGCCAGCAGCTTAGGTAGCGGGGGCGGTGAGCAGTTCTTC.

The gene calls are TRBV5-6 and TRBJ2-1; 11 bases fit TRBD2. Looked up from germline, CDR1 is SGHDT and CDR2 is YYEEEE. With 4 bases clipped from V and 3 bases from J, the junction kept 3 bases outside the gene matches. This CDR3 has 15 residues. The CDR3 protein is CASSSGTSGYNEQFF. CDR3 nucleotides: TGTGCCAGCAGCAGTGGGACTAGCGGCTACAATGAGCAGTTCTTC.

This chain connects TRBV6-6 to TRBJ1-4; no reliable D call. The CDR3 has 14 residues. CDR1 is MNHNY, CDR2 SVGAGI, per germline (reference sequence). V was clipped by 5 bases and J by 4 bases, with 11 bases between them. The CDR3 sequence: CASSRDMFNEKLFF. In DNA form, the CDR3 reads TGTGCCAGCAGTCGTGACATGTTTAATGAAAAACTGTTTTTT.

The chain couples TRBV5-1 to TRBJ2-7; 10 bases map to TRBD2. CDR3 length: 14 residues. V lost 4 bases and J lost 5; bases outside the gene matches: 6. Germline V gene data show CDR1 as SGHRS and CDR2 as YFSETQ. The CDR3 sequence: CASSVAGGGDEQYF. The CDR3 bases are TGCGCCAGCAGCGTAGCGGGAGGAGGCGACGAGCAGTACTTC.

The chain is built from TRBV3-1 (or the pseudogene TRBV3-2) and TRBJ2-2; no reliable D call. The germline gives CDR1 LGHDT, CDR2 YNNKEL (reference sequence). This CDR3 contains 12 residues. Between the trimmed V and J ends, which lost 6 bases and 7 bases, there was a span of 9 bases. Here the CDR3 reads CASRPFGGELFF. CDR3 nucleotide sequence: TGTGCCAGCAGGCCCTTCGGCGGGGAGCTGTTTTTT.

This chain's CDR3 is CASSPSTGKEKLFF. The CDR3 DNA follows: TGTGCCAGCTCACCAAGTACAGGGAAGGAAAAACTGTTTTTT. This chain connects TRBV18 to TRBJ1-4, with D possibly being TRBD1 (6 bases). CDR3 length: 14 residues. V lost 2 bases and J lost 8, with 12 bases in between. CDR1 KGHSH and CDR2 LQKENI come from the germline V gene.

The chain joins TRBV28 to TRBJ1-6, with a weak D call TRBD1 (6 bases). The germline CDR1 and CDR2 sequences are MDHEN and SYDVKM. V was clipped by 1 base and J by 8 bases, with 9 bases between them. The CDR3 has 14 amino acids. The CDR3, as DNA: TGTGCCAGCAGTTTATCAGGGGCAGATTCACCCCTCCACTTT. This encodes CASSLSGADSPLHF.

This chain links TRBV5-1 with TRBJ1-1, with TRBD1 as a possible D gene (6 bases). Germline CDR1 SGHRS, CDR2 YFSETQ. The V end lost 8 bases, the J end lost 1 base, and 12 bases lay between the germline ends. The CDR3 loop spans 13 amino acids. The CDR3 DNA reads TGCGCCAGTGGACAGCTCTCGAACACTGAAGCTTTCTTT. Translating gives CASGQLSNTEAFF.

The CDR3 nucleotides read TGTGCCAGTAGTCACAGACTAGCCTCCTACGAGCAGTACTTC. Its protein product is CASSHRLASYEQYF. The chain employs TRBV19 and TRBJ2-7; 7 bases are shared with TRBD2. Germline V lookup: CDR1 LNHDA, CDR2 SQIVND (reference sequence). The CDR3 sequence is 14 residues long. V shed 5 bases and J 0 bases; nucleotides not matched to a gene: 4.

This chain links TRBV6-6 with TRBJ2-4; no clear D gene. Germline loops: CDR1 MNHNY, CDR2 SVGAGI (reference sequence). Trimming removed 7 bases from V and 6 bases from J, with 16 bases in between. CDR3 length: 14 residues. CDR3 residues: CASTQRIEGNIQYF. CDR3 nucleotide sequence: TGTGCCAGCACCCAGAGGATTGAAGGAAACATTCAGTACTTC.

CDR3 sequence: CATRPGQSNEKLFF. The CDR3 coding sequence is TGTGCCACCCGACCGGGACAGTCTAATGAAAAACTGTTTTTT. The rearrangement uses TRBV18 and TRBJ1-4; 7 positions agree with TRBD1. V trimming: 10 bases; J trimming: 3 bases; junction bases outside the gene matches: 8. The CDR3 runs 14 residues. Germline V gene lookup returns CDR1 KGHSH and CDR2 LQKENI.

The chain links TRBV7-9 to TRBJ2-1; maybe TRBD2 (6 bases). Trimming left V 4 bases short and J 4 bases short, with 14 bases between. The CDR3 spans 15 residues. Germline V gene lookup returns CDR1 SEHNR and CDR2 FQNEAQ (reference sequence). The CDR3 sequence: CASSSAGGAYNEQFF. DNA for the CDR3: TGTGCCAGCAGCTCCGCCGGCGGGGCATACAATGAGCAGTTCTTC.

The V and J genes are TRBV28 and TRBJ2-7, with 10 bases fitting TRBD2. The CDR3 has 16 amino acids. The trim removed 4 bases at V and 2 bases at J, leaving 8 bases unmatched. The germline V gene has CDR1 MDHEN and CDR2 SYDVKM. The CDR3 bases are TGTGCCAGCAGTTCCCCCTCTAGCGGGGGTGCCTACGAGCAGTACTTC. This codes for CASSSPSSGGAYEQYF. Combining the CDR3 with reference TRBV28 and TRBJ2-7 gives the whole variable domain DVKVTQSSRYLVKRTGEKVFLECVQDMDHENMFWYRQDPGLGLRLIYFSYDVKMKEKGDIPEGYSVSREKKERFSLILESASTNQTSMYLCASSSPSSGGAYEQYFGPGTRLTVT.

The V call is TRBV5-1, the J call TRBJ2-7; tentative D call: TRBD2 (6 bases). In germline, CDR1 is SGHRS, CDR2 YFSETQ. V lost 1 base to trimming and J lost 6 bases, with 14 bases between them. CDR3 length: 14 amino acids. This CDR3 reads CASSLSEGPGEQYF. The DNA of the CDR3 is TGCGCCAGCAGCTTGTCGGAGGGGCCGGGCGAGCAGTACTTC.